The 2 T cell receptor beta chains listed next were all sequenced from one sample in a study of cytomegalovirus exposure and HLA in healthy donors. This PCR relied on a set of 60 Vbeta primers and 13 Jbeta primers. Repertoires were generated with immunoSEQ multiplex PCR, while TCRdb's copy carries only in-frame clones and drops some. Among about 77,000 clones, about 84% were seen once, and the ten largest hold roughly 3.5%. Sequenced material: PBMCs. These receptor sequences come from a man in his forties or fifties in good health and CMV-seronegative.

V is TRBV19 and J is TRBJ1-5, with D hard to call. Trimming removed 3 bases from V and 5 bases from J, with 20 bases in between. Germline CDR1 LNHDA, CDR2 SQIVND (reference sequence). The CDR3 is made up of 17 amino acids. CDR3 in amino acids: CASSIFLWASPHQPQHF. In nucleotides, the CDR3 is TGTGCCAGTAGTATTTTCCTGTGGGCCAGCCCCCATCAGCCCCAGCATTTT.

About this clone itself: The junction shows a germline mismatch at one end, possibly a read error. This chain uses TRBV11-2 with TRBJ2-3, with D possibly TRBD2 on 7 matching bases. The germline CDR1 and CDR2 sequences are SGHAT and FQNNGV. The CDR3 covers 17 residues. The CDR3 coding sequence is TGTGCCAGCAGCTTAGGATACCCGGGGGGCCGCACAAATACGCAGTATTTT. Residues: CASSLGYPGGRTNTQYF.